This note documents a single TCR beta chain sequence. What it binds is unknown. CDR1 and CDR2 (germline): MNHEY, SMNVEV (reference sequence). The CDR3 consists of 16 residues. The V gene lost 0 bases and the J gene lost 2 bases, with 11 bases spanning the gap. Profiling relied on immunoSEQ multiplex PCR, and the TCRdb table lists in-frame clones only, not all of them. The repertoire has thousands of clones, approximately 80% of them found once; the top ten carry 25% to 30%. This sample was included in a study of somatic mutations in cytotoxic T cells in rheumatoid arthritis. Study overall: Immunosuppressive therapy such as methotrexate, hydroxychloroquine and sulfasalazine was under way when the follow-up samples were collected. Overall study results and limits: Nobody adjusted the slight TRBV07 underrepresentation in rheumatoid arthritis patients for multiple comparisons.

Positive magnetic bead selection isolated CD4+ and CD8+ cells, and flow cytometry checked purity. The sequence derives from a woman in her 70s with rheumatoid arthritis. This chain joins TRBV27 and TRBJ2-1; D is unresolved. Here the sequenced sample was CD8+ T cells sorted from blood, taken at a follow-up visit. The CDR3 sequence is CASSLSGGTTYNEQFF. CDR3 bases: TGTGCCAGCAGTTTATCAGGCGGTACTACCTACAATGAGCAGTTCTTC.